Following are 27 T cell receptor beta chains from one sample sequenced in a study of tumor-infiltrating lymphocytes in localized non-small cell lung cancer. TCRdb keeps only in-frame clones here, not all; method: immunoSEQ multiplex PCR. The profile shows 6,000 or so clones, approximately 82% of them singletons. Sequencing was done on a sample of lung tumor tissue. Receptors originate from a human donor with non-small cell lung cancer.

The chain uses TRBV19 and TRBJ1-5, with 9 bases lining up with TRBD1. CDR1 is LNHDA, CDR2 SQIVND, per germline (reference sequence). V lost 6 bases and J lost 5; bases outside the gene matches: 5. The CDR3 is made up of 14 amino acids. The CDR3 spells CASRITGGDQPQHF. CDR3 nucleotides: TGTGCCAGTAGGATTACAGGGGGCGATCAGCCCCAGCATTTT.

The chain uses TRBV21-1 and TRBJ2-1; TRBD2 was called by the table and not checked on the DNA. TRBV21-1 is termed a pseudogene. CDR3 length equals 16 residues. CDR3 region: CASSKAGGELYNEQFF. The CDR3 DNA sequence: TGTGCCAGCAGCAAAGCGGGAGGGGAACTGTACAATGAGCAGTTCTTC.

This clone is a singleton in its sample. The chain is built from TRBV27 and TRBJ2-6, with D hard to call. Trimming removed 7 bases from V and 0 bases from J, with 10 bases in between. The CDR3 totals 15 residues. CDR1 is MNHEY, CDR2 SMNVEV, per germline (reference sequence). Here the CDR3 reads CASMVMTSGANVLTF. For the CDR3, the DNA is TGTGCCAGCATGGTTATGACCTCTGGGGCCAACGTCCTGACTTTC.

This chain uses TRBV29-1 with TRBJ1-3; D unresolved. Germline CDR1 reads SQVTM; CDR2 reads ANQGSEA. This CDR3 is built from 13 residues. Trimming left V 5 bases short and J 6 bases short, with 14 bases between. The CDR3 DNA is TGCAGCGTTCAGAGGAGCCGAGAAAACACCATATATTTT. It is translated as CSVQRSRENTIYF.

This clone was detected only a few times. The J gene is TRBJ2-1, the V gene TRBV29-1; no clear D gene. From germline, CDR1 is SQVTM and CDR2 ANQGSEA. The CDR3 sequence is 13 residues long. The V end lost 3 bases, the J end lost 4 bases, and 10 bases lay between the germline ends. The DNA of the CDR3 is TGCAGCGTTGACAGCCAGATGTACAATGAGCAGTTCTTC. Protein product: CSVDSQMYNEQFF.

The CDR3 loop is CASSWTAGPTNEKLFF. The CDR3, as DNA: TGTGCCAGCAGTTGGACAGCCGGTCCAACTAATGAAAAACTGTTTTTT. The rearrangement joins TRBV28 to TRBJ1-4, with a possible D match to TRBD1 (6 bases). Trimming cost V 4 bases and J 0 bases, with 12 bases left between them. This CDR3 is 16 amino acids long. Per the germline V gene, CDR1 is MDHEN and CDR2 is SYDVKM.

This chain uses TRBV5-1 with TRBJ2-5, with D tentatively TRBD2 (6 bases). Trimming stripped 3 bases from V and 5 bases from J, with 17 bases between. This CDR3 has 15 residues. The germline V gene encodes CDR1 SGHRS and CDR2 YFSETQ. This chain's CDR3 is CASSWRDEREETQYF. CDR3 in DNA: TGCGCCAGCAGCTGGAGGGACGAGAGGGAGGAGACCCAGTACTTC.

V usage is TRBV27 and J usage is TRBJ2-3; the D is unclear. CDR1 MNHEY and CDR2 SMNVEV come from the germline V gene (reference sequence). The CDR3 extends over 16 amino acids. Between the trimmed V and J ends, which lost 3 bases and 0 bases, there was a span of 13 bases. CDR3 sequence: CASSLQERFSTDTQYF. The DNA for the CDR3 is TGTGCCAGCAGTTTGCAGGAGCGATTTAGCACAGATACGCAGTATTTT.

The table lists this clone with a count of one. This rearrangement joins TRBV28 to TRBJ2-1; 9 positions match TRBD2. V lost 6 bases and J lost 0; bases outside the gene matches: 9. This CDR3 is 17 amino acids long. CDR1 is MDHEN and CDR2 is SYDVKM in the germline V gene. CDR3 in amino acids: CASSQLAGSSSYNEQFF. The CDR3 nucleotides read TGTGCCAGCAGCCAGCTAGCGGGAAGTAGCTCCTACAATGAGCAGTTCTTC.

The V call is TRBV2, the J call TRBJ1-3; tentative D call: TRBD1 (6 bases). The CDR3 runs to 13 residues. CDR1 and CDR2 (germline): SNHLY, FYNNEI. V was shortened by 8 bases and J by 1 base, with 9 bases between the two germline ends. CDR3 sequence reads: CASGGQSGNTIYF. In DNA form, the CDR3 reads TGTGCCAGCGGAGGACAGTCTGGAAACACCATATATTTT.

The chain employs TRBV28 and TRBJ2-7, with 8 bases identical to TRBD2. Germline V gives CDR1 MDHEN, CDR2 SYDVKM. The CDR3 length is 15 residues. The junction had 9 bases not matched to a gene; V was cut back by 8 bases and J by 0 bases. CDR3 sequence reads: CASWPGGARSYEQYF. The CDR3 bases are TGTGCCAGCTGGCCGGGGGGGGCACGCTCCTACGAGCAGTACTTC.

J is TRBJ2-1 and V is TRBV6-5; 9 nucleotides match TRBD2. Germline trimming cut 0 bases from V and 7 bases from J; bases unmatched to any gene: 7. CDR1 MNHEY and CDR2 SVGAGI come from the germline V gene. The CDR3 covers 16 residues. CDR3: CASSYSPAGGPNEQFF. The CDR3 DNA follows: TGTGCCAGCAGTTACTCCCCCGCGGGGGGGCCGAATGAGCAGTTCTTC.

This chain links TRBV18 with TRBJ1-1; D ambiguous. Trimming took 2 bases from V and 0 from J, leaving 10 bases between them. The length of the CDR3 is 15 residues. Germline V CDR1 and CDR2: KGHSH, LQKENI. The CDR3 loop reads CASSPSQTMNTEAFF. The CDR3 bases are TGTGCCAGCTCACCATCGCAGACCATGAACACTGAAGCTTTCTTT.

The chain uses TRBV5-6 and TRBJ1-1, with TRBD1 as a possible D gene (5 bases). Per germline, CDR1 SGHDT and CDR2 YYEEEE. Trimming took off 1 base at V and 4 bases at J, with 5 bases between the two ends. This CDR3 contains 12 residues. This chain's CDR3 is CASSLRGTEAFF. As DNA, the CDR3 is TGTGCCAGCAGCTTGAGGGGCACTGAAGCTTTCTTT. Based on the CDR3 plus reference TRBV5-6 and TRBJ1-1, the full variable domain is DAGVTQSPTHLIKTRGQQVTLRCSPKSGHDTVSWYQQALGQGPQFIFQYYEEEERQRGNFPDRFSGHQFPNYSSELNVNALLLGDSALYLCASSLRGTEAFFGQGTRLTVV.

V is TRBV11-2 and J is TRBJ1-5; 7 nucleotides line up with TRBD1. The CDR3 sequence is 15 residues long. The germline V gene has CDR1 SGHAT and CDR2 FQNNGV. The J segment lost 3 bases and the V segment lost 2 bases, leaving 4 bases of the junction unmatched. In DNA form, the CDR3 reads TGTGCCAGCAGCTTAAGGACAGGCATCAATCAGCCCCAGCATTTT. It yields the protein CASSLRTGINQPQHF.

This clone was counted once. The rearrangement uses TRBV10-3 and TRBJ1-2, with 7 bases that match TRBD1. CDR1 and CDR2 from the germline V gene are ENHRY and SYGVKD. This CDR3 spans 14 amino acids. V was clipped by 0 bases and J by 4 bases; unmatched bases: 2. CDR3 DNA: TGTGCCATCAGTGAGTCAGGGACAGCCTATGGCTACACCTTC. Amino acid sequence: CAISESGTAYGYTF.

This clone was picked up a small number of times. The gene calls are TRBV7-9 and TRBJ2-3; 7 nucleotides align to TRBD2. The CDR3 runs to 15 residues. V dropped 6 bases and J dropped 2; count of bases not matched to a gene: 8. CDR1 and CDR2 (germline): SEHNR, FQNEAQ (reference sequence). The CDR3 DNA is TGTGCCAGCAGTCCGCCCGGGACTACCACAGATACGCAGTATTTT. This sequence encodes CASSPPGTTTDTQYF.

The V and J genes are TRBV6-5 and TRBJ2-7, with a tentative D call TRBD1 (9 bases). V lost 10 bases and J 3 bases, leaving 16 bases between the germline ends. The CDR3 has 13 residues. From germline, CDR1 is MNHEY and CDR2 SVGAGI. As DNA, the CDR3 is TGTGCCATCGGGGGGGGACAGGGCTACGAGCAGTACTTC. Translation: CAIGGGQGYEQYF.

V and J are TRBV27 and TRBJ1-5; 8 bases are shared with TRBD1. Germline V gives CDR1 MNHEY, CDR2 SMNVEV (reference sequence). The junction had 7 bases not matched to a gene; V was cut back by 5 bases and J by 7 bases. CDR3 size: 14 residues. The CDR3 loop reads CASSPDRGSQPQHF. The CDR3 DNA follows: TGTGCCAGCAGTCCCGACAGGGGAAGCCAGCCCCAGCATTTT.

The chain uses TRBV9 and TRBJ2-6, with D uncertain. Germline loops: CDR1 SGDLS, CDR2 YYNGEE. CDR3 length: 15 residues. V was trimmed by 4 bases and J by 4 bases, leaving 12 bases between them. CDR3 sequence (DNA): TGTGCCAGCAGCCTCGGCAGTCTAGGGGCCAACGTCCTGACTTTC. This sequence encodes CASSLGSLGANVLTF.

This chain joins TRBV7-3 and TRBJ1-1; D unclear. Germline V gene sequence: CDR1 SGHTA, CDR2 FQGTGA. V gave up 1 base and J gave up 10 bases, with 10 bases separating them. The CDR3 contains 12 residues. The CDR3 DNA reads TGTGCCAGCAGCTTAAGATCCTCAGGAGCTTTCTTT. It is translated as CASSLRSSGAFF.

This chain connects TRBV2 to TRBJ2-7; a weak D match, TRBD1 (6 bases). Trimming took off 11 bases at V and 0 bases at J, with 11 bases between the two ends. The CDR3 runs to 12 residues. The germline gives CDR1 SNHLY, CDR2 FYNNEI. CDR3 region: CAGRGTSYEQYF. The DNA for the CDR3 is TGTGCCGGAAGGGGGACCTCCTACGAGCAGTACTTC.

This rearrangement joins TRBV7-6 to TRBJ2-3; no definite D call. CDR1 and CDR2 (germline): SGHVS, FNYEAQ. Trimming removed 2 bases at V and 4 bases at J, with 7 bases between. This CDR3 comprises 13 residues. The CDR3 DNA is TGTGCCAGCAGCTTAATTATCGCAGATACGCAGTATTTT. Its translation is CASSLIIADTQYF.

The V gene is TRBV5-8, the J gene TRBJ2-2; no reliable D call. There are 13 residues in the CDR3. Germline V CDR1 and CDR2: SGHTS, YDEGEE. V gave up 0 bases and J gave up 6 bases, with 6 bases separating them. CDR3 loop: CASSLEGAGELFF. CDR3 DNA: TGTGCCAGCAGCTTGGAAGGTGCCGGGGAGCTGTTTTTT.

This clone was counted once. The V and J genes are TRBV18 and TRBJ1-5; 7 bases fit TRBD1. In germline, CDR1 is KGHSH, CDR2 LQKENI. The V segment lost 1 base and the J segment 7 bases; nucleotides outside the gene matches: 7. This CDR3 spans 15 amino acids. The CDR3 spells CASSPLTGQDQPQHF. CDR3 DNA sequence: TGTGCCAGCTCACCACTGACAGGGCAGGACCAGCCCCAGCATTTT.

The chain recombines TRBV6-6 with TRBJ2-7; D ambiguous. V lost 6 bases, J lost 6 bases, and 12 bases lay in between. Germline CDR1 is MNHNY and CDR2 is SVGAGI (reference sequence). CDR3 size: 12 residues. CDR3: CASRGSYGEQYF. CDR3 coding DNA: TGTGCCAGCAGGGGATCGTATGGCGAGCAGTACTTC.

V and J are TRBV27 and TRBJ2-1, with TRBD1 matching 7 bases. This CDR3 is 12 amino acids long. CDR1 is MNHEY, CDR2 SMNVEV, per germline (reference sequence). The V and J ends lost 8 bases and 6 bases, in that order; junction bases with no gene match: 4. The CDR3 is CASWDSPNEQFF. The CDR3 DNA follows: TGTGCCAGCTGGGACAGCCCCAATGAGCAGTTCTTC.